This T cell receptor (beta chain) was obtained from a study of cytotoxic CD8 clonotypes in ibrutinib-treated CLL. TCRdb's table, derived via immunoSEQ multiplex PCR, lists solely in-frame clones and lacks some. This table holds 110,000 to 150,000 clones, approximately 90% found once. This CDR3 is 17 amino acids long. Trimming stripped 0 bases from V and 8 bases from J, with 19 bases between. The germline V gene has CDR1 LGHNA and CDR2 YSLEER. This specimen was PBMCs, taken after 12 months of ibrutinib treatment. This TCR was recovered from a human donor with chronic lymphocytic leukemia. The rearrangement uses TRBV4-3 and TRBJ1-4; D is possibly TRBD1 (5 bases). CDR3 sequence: CASSQDRGQGSREKLFF. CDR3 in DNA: TGCGCCAGCAGCCAAGATCGGGGCCAGGGATCCCGGGAAAAACTGTTTTTT.